Reported below is one TCR beta chain. Its antigen is unidentified. These data come from a study of cytomegalovirus exposure and HLA in healthy donors. It was with 60 Vbeta and 13 Jbeta primers that the PCR ran. Repertoires were generated with immunoSEQ multiplex PCR, while TCRdb's copy carries only in-frame clones and drops some. The sample yields around 99,000 clones, roughly 80% seen once. The germline CDR1 and CDR2 sequences are SGHTA and FQGNSA. The CDR3 spans 16 residues. V was trimmed by 1 base and J by 1 base, leaving 13 bases between them. Study conclusions and caveats: In a later analysis, at a false discovery rate of 0.05, approximately 18,000 TCR beta sequences were associated with HLA alleles.

The rearrangement uses TRBV7-2 and TRBJ1-1; D is possibly TRBD1 (5 bases). The sequencing sample was made of PBMCs. The sequence derives from a man between 25 and 39 years old in good health and CMV-seronegative. The CDR3 loop is CASSLVFTGTNTEAFF. CDR3 bases: TGTGCCAGCAGCTTAGTCTTTACAGGAACGAACACTGAAGCTTTCTTT.